This TCR beta chain was sequenced for a study of beta chain features in type 1 diabetes. General study results and limits: Whether HLA type affects TCRB rearrangement stayed undetermined in the present work.

Germline CDR1 reads SNHLY; CDR2 reads FYNNEI. V was trimmed by 4 bases and J by 8 bases, leaving 17 bases between them. This CDR3 is 14 amino acids long. Sequenced material consisted of expressed TCRB transcripts (all of the isolated RNA was reverse transcribed). Generated by immunoSEQ multiplex PCR, the TCRdb table keeps only in-frame clones and is missing some. The sample lists 450,000 to 550,000 clones, 30% seen once, with 0.065% in the top ten. Markers CD45RO/CCR7/CD25/CD127/CD95/CD27 served to sort CD4+ naive, central memory, regulatory and stem cell-like memory cells. This clone was found a few times. Antigen: not known.

The specimen sequenced was naive CD4+ T cells from blood. This sequence originates from a man younger than 35 in good health. The V call is TRBV2, the J call TRBJ1-2; D may be TRBD1 (6 bases). CDR3 region: CASSVVQGDGGYTF. CDR3 DNA: TGTGCCAGCAGTGTAGTACAGGGAGACGGAGGCTACACCTTC.